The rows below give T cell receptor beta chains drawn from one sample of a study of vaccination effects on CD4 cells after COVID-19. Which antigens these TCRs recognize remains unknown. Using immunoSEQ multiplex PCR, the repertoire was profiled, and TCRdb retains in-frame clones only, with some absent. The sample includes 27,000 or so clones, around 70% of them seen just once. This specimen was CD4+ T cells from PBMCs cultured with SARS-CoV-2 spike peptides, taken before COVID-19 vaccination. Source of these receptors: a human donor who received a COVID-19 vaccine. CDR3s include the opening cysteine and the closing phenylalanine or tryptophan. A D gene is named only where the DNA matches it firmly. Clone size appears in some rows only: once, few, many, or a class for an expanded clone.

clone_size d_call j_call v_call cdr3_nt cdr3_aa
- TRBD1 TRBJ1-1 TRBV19 TGTGCCAGTAGTATCTACGACCGGGACAGGAGAGCTTTCTTT CASSIYDRDRRAFF
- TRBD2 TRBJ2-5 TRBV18 TGTGCCAGCTCTCCCAACCGGGGGGACGCGGAGACCCAGTACTTC CASSPNRGDAETQYF
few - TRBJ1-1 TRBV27 TGTGCCAGCAGTTTTTTTGGGGACTTCTCTGAGAGGAACACTGAAGCTTTCTTT CASSFFGDFSERNTEAFF
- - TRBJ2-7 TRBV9 TGTGCCAGCAGCGAGCGGCTAGGTGACGAGCAGTACTTC CASSERLGDEQYF
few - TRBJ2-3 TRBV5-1 TGCGCCAGCAGCTTTAGCGGAGTGGAGCGCACAGATACGCAGTATTTT CASSFSGVERTDTQYF
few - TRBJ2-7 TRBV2 TGTGCCTCCAGACGACCAAGGGGTACGGCCTACGAGCAGTACTTC CASRRPRGTAYEQYF
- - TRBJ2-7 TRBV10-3 TGTGCCATCAGCGGGGGACAGACAAGCTCCTACGAGCAGTACTTC CAISGGQTSSYEQYF
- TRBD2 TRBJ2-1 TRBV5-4 TGTGCCAGCAGCCTACTAGCGGGAGGGGGCAATGAGCAGTTCTTC CASSLLAGGGNEQFF
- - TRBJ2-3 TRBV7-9 TGTGCCAGCAGTAAAAGGAGGGAGGATACGCAGTATTTT CASSKRREDTQYF
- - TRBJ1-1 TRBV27 TGTGCCAGCAGTTTTTTTGTAACAGGGATATTGAACACTGAAGCTTTCTTT CASSFFVTGILNTEAFF
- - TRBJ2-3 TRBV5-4 TGTGCCAGCAGCTTGGAAGGCACAGATACGCAGTATTTT CASSLEGTDTQYF
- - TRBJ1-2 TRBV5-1 TGCGCCAGCAGCTCTGGGGGGGAGGAGCACACCTTC CASSSGGEEHTF
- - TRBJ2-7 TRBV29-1 TGCAGCGTTTCCCCAGAGGGCCGGTACGAGCAGTACTTC CSVSPEGRYEQYF
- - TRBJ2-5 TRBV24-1 TGTGCCACCAGTGATTTGCCTTGGCGTCTAGCTGGGTTTGAGACCCAGTACTTC CATSDLPWRLAGFETQYF
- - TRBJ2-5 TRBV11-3 TGTGCCAGCAGCTTAGTGGAAGGAGAGACCCAGTACTTC CASSLVEGETQYF
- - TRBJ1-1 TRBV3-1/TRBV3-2 TGTGCCAGCAGCTCCCGACGTAACACTGAAGCTTTCTTT CASSSRRNTEAFF
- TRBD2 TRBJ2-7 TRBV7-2 TGTGCCAACAGCCCCGGGACTAGCTACGAGCAGTACTTC CANSPGTSYEQYF
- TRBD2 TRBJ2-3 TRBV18 TGTGCCAGCTCACCATTACCAGCGGGAGGAGGGTCTAGCACAGATACGCAGTATTTT CASSPLPAGGGSSTDTQYF
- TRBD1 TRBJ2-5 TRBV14 TGTGCCAGCAGCACGGACAGGGGCCAGACCCAGTACTTC CASSTDRGQTQYF
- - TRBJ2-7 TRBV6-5 TGTGCCAGCTCGAGACTTGACTCCTACGAGCAGTACTTC CASSRLDSYEQYF
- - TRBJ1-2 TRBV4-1 TGCGCCAGCAGCCAAGATTCGGGGCCAGGTGGCTACACCTTC CASSQDSGPGGYTF
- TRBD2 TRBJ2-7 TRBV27 TGTGCCAGCAGTACCCTAGCGGGGCCAGCTGGGGAGCAGTACTTC CASSTLAGPAGEQYF
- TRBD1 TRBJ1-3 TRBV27 TGTGCCAGCAGTTCCACAGGGGTTTCCTCTGGAAACACCATATATTTT CASSSTGVSSGNTIYF
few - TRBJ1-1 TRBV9 TGTGCCAGCAGCGTAGTATCGCGGGGAGGAACTGAAGCTTTCTTT CASSVVSRGGTEAFF
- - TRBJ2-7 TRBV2 TGTGCCAGCAACGATTATTACGAGCAGTACTTC CASNDYYEQYF
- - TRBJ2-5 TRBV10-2 TGCGCCAGCAGTGTGGGCTCCGCCGAGACCCAGTACTTC CASSVGSAETQYF